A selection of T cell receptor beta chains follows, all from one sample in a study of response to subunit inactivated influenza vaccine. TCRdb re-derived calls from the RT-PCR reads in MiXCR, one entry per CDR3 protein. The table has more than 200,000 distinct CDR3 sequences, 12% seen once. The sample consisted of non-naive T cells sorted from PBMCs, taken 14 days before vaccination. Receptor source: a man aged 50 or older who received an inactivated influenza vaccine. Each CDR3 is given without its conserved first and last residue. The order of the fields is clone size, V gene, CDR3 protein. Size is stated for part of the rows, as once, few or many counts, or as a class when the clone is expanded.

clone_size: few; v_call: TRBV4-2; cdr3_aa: ASSRPENTEAF
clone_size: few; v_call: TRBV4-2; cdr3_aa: ASSQDVRYYEQY
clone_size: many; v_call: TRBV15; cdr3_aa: ATSRGGLGGYYEQY
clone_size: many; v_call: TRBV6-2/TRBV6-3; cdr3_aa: ASSDRGPYEQY
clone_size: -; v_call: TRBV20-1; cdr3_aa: SARLLRETQY
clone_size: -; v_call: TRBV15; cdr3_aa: ATSEQVQETQY
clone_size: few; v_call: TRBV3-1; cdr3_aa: ASSHRTTQETQY
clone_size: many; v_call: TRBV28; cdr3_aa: ASGTVGVGTGELF
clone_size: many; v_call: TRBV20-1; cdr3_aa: SLNRGLGETQY
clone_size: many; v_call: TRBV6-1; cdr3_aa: ASSPLSDRYEQY
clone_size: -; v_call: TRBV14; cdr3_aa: ASSQDLSIYNEQF
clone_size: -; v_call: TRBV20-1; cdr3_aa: SASRAILAGKETQY
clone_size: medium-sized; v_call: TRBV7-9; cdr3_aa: ASSLRDREKNTQY
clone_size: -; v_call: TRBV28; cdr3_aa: ASSTQSGTVGNTIY
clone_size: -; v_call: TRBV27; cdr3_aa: ASSLGFGYDNEKLF
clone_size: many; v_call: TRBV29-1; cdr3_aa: SVAPEMNTEAF
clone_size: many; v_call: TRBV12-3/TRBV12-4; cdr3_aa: ASAERPDFTDTQY
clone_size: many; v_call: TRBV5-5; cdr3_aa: ASSLVGGASSGANVLT
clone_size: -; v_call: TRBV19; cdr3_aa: ASSMVLAGGEQY
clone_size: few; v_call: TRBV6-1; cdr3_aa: ASRIPGTGNYGYT
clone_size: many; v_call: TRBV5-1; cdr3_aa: ASSSRQPGPSTDTQY
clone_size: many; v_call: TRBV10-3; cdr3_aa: AISESGTWIQY
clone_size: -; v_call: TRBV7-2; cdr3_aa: ASSRPGTGFYEQY
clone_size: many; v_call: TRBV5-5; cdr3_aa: ASSLMVDTGELF
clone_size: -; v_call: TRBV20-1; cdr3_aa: SARGIEAGGLEQY
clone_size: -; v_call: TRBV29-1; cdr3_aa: SVRPGGREQY
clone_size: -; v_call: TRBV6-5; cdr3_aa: ASSHHGNEQF
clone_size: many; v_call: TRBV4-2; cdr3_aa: ASSQDMAIYNSPLH